This entry lists 21 T cell receptor beta chains sequenced from one sample in a study of blood T cell repertoires in COVID-19. The data were produced by immunoSEQ multiplex PCR, yet TCRdb's version contains in-frame clones alone and is incomplete. This repertoire shows more than 80,000 clones, around 80% found once; its top ten account for 5% to 7.5%. The sequenced sample consisted of peripheral blood. All receptors derive from a man older than 75 with COVID-19, enrolled during active disease.

This clone was seen more than once but under ten times. The V call is TRBV6-5, the J call TRBJ1-2; tentatively, D is TRBD1 (5 bases). Trimming removed 7 bases at V and 1 base at J, with 10 bases between. CDR1 and CDR2 from the germline V gene are MNHEY and SVGAGI. This CDR3 contains 13 residues. The CDR3: CASKRDSNYGYTF. The CDR3 nucleotides are TGTGCCAGCAAGAGAGACAGTAACTATGGCTACACCTTC.

The rearrangement uses TRBV18 and TRBJ1-1, with 7 nucleotides matching TRBD1. The CDR3 is 15 residues long. Germline CDR1 and CDR2: KGHSH and LQKENI. With 1 base clipped from V and 3 bases from J, the junction kept 5 bases outside the gene matches. The CDR3 here is CASSPQGADYTEAFF. DNA for the CDR3: TGTGCCAGCTCACCACAGGGGGCGGATTACACTGAAGCTTTCTTT.

The rearrangement uses TRBV6-5 and TRBJ2-3; D is possibly TRBD2 (5 bases). Trimming removed 6 bases from V and 7 bases from J, with 8 bases in between. Germline-derived CDR1 and CDR2 are MNHEY and SVGAGI. The CDR3 totals 11 residues. CDR3 region: CASRGDYTQYF. The CDR3 region has the DNA TGTGCCAGCAGGGGAGATTATACGCAGTATTTT.

The chain couples TRBV5-6 to TRBJ2-3; 8 positions match TRBD2. The V gene's germline CDR1 is SGHDT and CDR2 YYEEEE. V shed 0 bases, J shed 2 bases, and the junction held 8 bases outside the gene matches. This CDR3 is 17 amino acids long. The CDR3 nucleotides read TGTGCCAGCAGCTTGGCCATGGGCGGGAGGCTCACAGATACGCAGTATTTT. Translation: CASSLAMGGRLTDTQYF.

The chain is built from TRBV6-2 or TRBV6-3 and TRBJ1-1, with 8 bases identical to TRBD1. CDR1 is MNHEY and CDR2 is SVGEGT in the germline V gene. The CDR3 contains 17 residues. Trimming at V came to 4 bases and at J to 1 base, leaving 11 bases not matched to a gene. The CDR3 sequence is CASSLDRVVLKNTEAFF. The CDR3 DNA follows: TGTGCCAGCAGTTTGGACAGGGTGGTTCTTAAGAACACTGAAGCTTTCTTT.

The gene calls are TRBV6-2 or TRBV6-3 and TRBJ2-3; 8 bases agree with TRBD2. Germline values: CDR1 MNHEY, CDR2 SVGEGT. This CDR3 has 13 amino acids. The V gene end was trimmed by 6 bases and the J gene end by 3 bases; junction bases not matched to a gene: 2. The CDR3 loop is CASSGLATDTQYF. The CDR3 DNA sequence: TGTGCCAGCAGCGGACTAGCAACAGATACGCAGTATTTT.

V and J are TRBV5-4 and TRBJ2-3; 9 nucleotides agree with TRBD1. V shed 2 bases, J shed 6 bases, and the junction held 7 bases outside the gene matches. Looked up from germline, CDR1 is SGHNT and CDR2 is YYREEE (reference sequence). The CDR3 sequence is 15 residues long. CDR3 protein: CASSLGTGRSDTQYF. In nucleotides, the CDR3 is TGTGCCAGCAGCTTAGGGACAGGGCGATCCGATACGCAGTATTTT.

This rearrangement joins TRBV30 to TRBJ2-5, with 7 positions matching TRBD1. This CDR3 has 15 residues. V dropped 1 base and J dropped 7; count of bases not matched to a gene: 12. Looked up from germline, CDR1 is GTSNPN and CDR2 is SVGIG (reference sequence). In DNA, the CDR3 is TGTGCCTGGAGTGCCATCGACAGGGACCTTGGGACCCAGTACTTC. This translates into CAWSAIDRDLGTQYF.

The J gene is TRBJ2-3, the V gene TRBV10-3, with a tentative D call TRBD1 (6 bases). The germline CDR1 and CDR2 sequences are ENHRY and SYGVKD. There are 16 residues in the CDR3. Between the trimmed V and J ends, which lost 7 bases and 1 base, there was a span of 18 bases. The DNA for the CDR3 is TGTGCCATCACCCCCGACAAACAGGGTGGCACAGATACGCAGTATTTT. It specifies CAITPDKQGGTDTQYF.

V is TRBV5-1 and J is TRBJ2-1; the D gene is possibly TRBD1 (6 bases). Trimming took 0 bases from V and 3 from J, leaving 13 bases between them. The CDR3 totals 16 residues. Germline assignment: CDR1 SGHRS and CDR2 YFSETQ. The CDR3: CASSLASGVRYNEQFF. The CDR3 DNA follows: TGCGCCAGCAGCTTGGCCTCAGGGGTCCGCTACAATGAGCAGTTCTTC.

The V call is TRBV4-3, the J call TRBJ2-6; 8 nucleotides align to TRBD1. The germline V gene has CDR1 LGHNA and CDR2 YSLEER. This CDR3 spans 17 amino acids. The V gene end was trimmed by 0 bases and the J gene end by 4 bases; junction bases not matched to a gene: 5. In nucleotides, the CDR3 is TGCGCCAGCAGCCAAGATCAGGGGGCGCAGGGGGCCAACGTCCTGACTTTC. It yields the protein CASSQDQGAQGANVLTF.

The rearrangement links TRBV30 to TRBJ2-3; 13 nucleotides match TRBD2. V lost 3 bases, J lost 4 bases, and 1 base stayed unmatched. The CDR3 is made up of 14 amino acids. Germline V lookup: CDR1 GTSNPN, CDR2 SVGIG (reference sequence). CDR3 coding DNA: TGTGCCTGGAGAACTAGCGGGAGGGCAGATACGCAGTATTTT. As protein: CAWRTSGRADTQYF.

This clone was observed once. This chain joins TRBV27 and TRBJ2-5; TRBD1 agrees at 7 bases. The ends lost 3 bases at V and 1 base at J; junction bases unmatched: 8. CDR3 length: 16 amino acids. Germline V gene sequence: CDR1 MNHEY, CDR2 SMNVEV (reference sequence). CDR3 DNA: TGTGCCAGCAGTTTTTTATCTAGACAGGGCCAAGAGACCCAGTACTTC. Protein product: CASSFLSRQGQETQYF.

This clone was seen a handful of times. The chain couples TRBV28 to TRBJ2-1, with 7 bases matching TRBD2. V was pared by 6 bases and J by 2 bases, with 7 bases of the junction left unmatched. Germline CDR1 MDHEN, CDR2 SYDVKM. The CDR3 is 15 residues long. As DNA, the CDR3 is TGTGCCAGCAGGCCTCGGGGGGAAACCTACAATGAGCAGTTCTTC. This encodes CASRPRGETYNEQFF. Drawing the rest from reference TRBV28 and TRBJ2-1, the complete variable domain is DVKVTQSSRYLVKRTGEKVFLECVQDMDHENMFWYRQDPGLGLRLIYFSYDVKMKEKGDIPEGYSVSREKKERFSLILESASTNQTSMYLCASRPRGETYNEQFFGPGTRLTVL.

V gene TRBV28 combines with J gene TRBJ2-1; 7 bases fit TRBD2. V trimming: 6 bases; J trimming: 0 bases; junction bases outside the gene matches: 20. Germline V lookup: CDR1 MDHEN, CDR2 SYDVKM. The CDR3 covers 20 residues. As DNA, the CDR3 is TGTGCCAGCAGCCACGCCTTTGAAGCGGGAACGACGAGCTCCTACAATGAGCAGTTCTTC. Residues: CASSHAFEAGTTSSYNEQFF.

V usage is TRBV5-1 and J usage is TRBJ2-7, with 11 bases matching TRBD2. Looked up from germline, CDR1 is SGHRS and CDR2 is YFSETQ. This CDR3 contains 14 residues. V trimming: 1 base; J trimming: 6 bases; junction bases outside the gene matches: 3. The CDR3 sequence is CASSLSLAGVEQYF. DNA for the CDR3: TGCGCCAGCAGCTTGTCACTAGCGGGAGTCGAGCAGTACTTC.

The chain combines TRBV25-1 with TRBJ1-6; 8 bases match TRBD1. Germline CDR1 is MGHDK and CDR2 is SYGVNS. The CDR3 has 14 residues. The trim removed 5 bases at V and 10 bases at J, leaving 7 bases unmatched. CDR3 in amino acids: CASSPRTGKSPLHF. CDR3 DNA sequence: TGTGCCAGCAGTCCTCGGACAGGGAAGTCACCCCTCCACTTT.

DNA of the CDR3: TGTGCCAGCAGCTTGGCCGGGTCTGGGGCCAACGTCCTGACTTTC. As protein: CASSLAGSGANVLTF. The chain links TRBV5-5 to TRBJ2-6; D is undetermined. Per germline, CDR1 SGHKS and CDR2 YYEKEE (reference sequence). This CDR3 is 15 amino acids long. The V and J ends lost 0 bases and 1 base respectively, with 5 bases between them. Based on the CDR3 plus reference TRBV5-5 and TRBJ2-6, the full variable domain is DAGVTQSPTHLIKTRGQQVTLRCSPISGHKSVSWYQQVLGQGPQFIFQYYEKEERGRGNFPDRFSARQFPNYSSELNVNALLLGDSALYLCASSLAGSGANVLTFGAGSRLTVL.

This rearrangement joins TRBV27 to TRBJ2-2, with TRBD2 matching over 7 bases. Germline V gene data show CDR1 as MNHEY and CDR2 as SMNVEV (reference sequence). The CDR3 sequence is 13 residues long. Unmatched junction bases numbered 7, after V lost 5 bases and J lost 10 bases. CDR3: CASSMNRLAELFF. The DNA of the CDR3 is TGTGCCAGCAGTATGAACCGACTAGCGGAGCTGTTTTTT.

V gene TRBV7-2 combines with J gene TRBJ2-3; 9 nucleotides agree with TRBD2. V shed 3 bases, J shed 4 bases, and the junction held 11 bases outside the gene matches. CDR1 and CDR2 (germline): SGHTA, FQGNSA. This CDR3 is built from 17 residues. The DNA of the CDR3 is TGTGCCAGCAGCTTCGGTTATAGCGGGAGTCGCGCAGATACGCAGTATTTT. Amino acids: CASSFGYSGSRADTQYF.

The rearrangement links TRBV28 to TRBJ2-5; D not resolved. The CDR3 is made up of 17 amino acids. Germline CDR1 is MDHEN and CDR2 is SYDVKM. V was cut by 5 bases and J by 4 bases, with 23 bases left in between. CDR3 sequence: CASSLPPHHYRGETQYF. The CDR3, as DNA: TGTGCCAGCAGTCTCCCCCCACACCACTATAGAGGAGAGACCCAGTACTTC.